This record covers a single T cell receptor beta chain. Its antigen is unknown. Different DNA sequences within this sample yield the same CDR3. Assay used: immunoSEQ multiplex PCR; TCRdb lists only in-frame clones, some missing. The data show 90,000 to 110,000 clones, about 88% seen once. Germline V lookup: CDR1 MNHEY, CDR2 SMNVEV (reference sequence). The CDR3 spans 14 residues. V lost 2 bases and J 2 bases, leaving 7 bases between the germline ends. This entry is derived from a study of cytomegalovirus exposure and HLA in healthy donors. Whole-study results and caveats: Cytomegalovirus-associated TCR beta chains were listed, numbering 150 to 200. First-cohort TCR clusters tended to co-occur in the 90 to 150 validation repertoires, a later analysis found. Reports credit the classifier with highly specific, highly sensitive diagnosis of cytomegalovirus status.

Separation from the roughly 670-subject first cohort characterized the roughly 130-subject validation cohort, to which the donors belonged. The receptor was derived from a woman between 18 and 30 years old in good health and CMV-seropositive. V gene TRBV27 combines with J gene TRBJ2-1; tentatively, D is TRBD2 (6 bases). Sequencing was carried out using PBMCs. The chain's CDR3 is CASSLAGTYNEQFF. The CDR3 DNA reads TGTGCCAGCAGTTTAGCGGGAACCTACAATGAGCAGTTCTTC.